This T cell receptor beta chain was documented in a study of cytomegalovirus exposure and HLA in healthy donors. These donors were members of the roughly 110-subject validation cohort, a group separate from the roughly 700-subject first cohort. Turning to this clone: Its antigen is as yet unknown.

General study points: According to a subsequent analysis, TCR clusters identified in the first cohort showed a tendency to co-occur across the 100 to 150 validation repertoires. Researchers catalogued approximately 170 TCR beta chains as cytomegalovirus-associated. The dataset shows that most TCR sequences were rare, while some public TCRs occurred in many donors.

Between the trimmed V and J ends, which lost 3 bases and 0 bases, there was a span of 9 bases. The germline CDR1 and CDR2 sequences are MGHRA and YSYEKL. The CDR3 contains 16 residues. Clones were read by immunoSEQ multiplex PCR, and TCRdb kept only the in-frame ones, dropping some. The table has fewer than 200,000 clones, around nine tenths seen once. The sequence was collected from a woman under 40 in good health and CMV-seronegative. Sequencing used PBMCs. V usage is TRBV4-1 and J usage is TRBJ1-6; D possibly corresponds to TRBD1 (5 bases). CDR3 sequence: CASSQTANSYNSPLHF. For the CDR3, the DNA is TGCGCCAGCAGCCAGACAGCCAACTCCTATAATTCACCCCTCCACTTT.